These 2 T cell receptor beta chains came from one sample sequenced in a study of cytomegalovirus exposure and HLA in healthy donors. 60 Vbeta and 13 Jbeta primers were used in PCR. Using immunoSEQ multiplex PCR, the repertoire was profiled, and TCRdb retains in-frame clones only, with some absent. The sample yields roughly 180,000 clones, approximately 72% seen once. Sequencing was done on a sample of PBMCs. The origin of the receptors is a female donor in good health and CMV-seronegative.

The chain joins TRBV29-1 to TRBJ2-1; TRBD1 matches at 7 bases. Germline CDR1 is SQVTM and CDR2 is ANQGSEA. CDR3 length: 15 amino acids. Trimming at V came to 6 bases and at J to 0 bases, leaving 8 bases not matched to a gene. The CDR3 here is CSVNRGWSSYNEQFF. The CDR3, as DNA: TGCAGCGTGAACAGGGGATGGAGCTCCTACAATGAGCAGTTCTTC.

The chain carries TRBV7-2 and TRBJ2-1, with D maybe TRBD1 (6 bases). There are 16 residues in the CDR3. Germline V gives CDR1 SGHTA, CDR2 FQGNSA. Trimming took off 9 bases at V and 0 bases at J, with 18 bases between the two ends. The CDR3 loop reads CASLYSGTHSYNEQFF. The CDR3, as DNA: TGTGCCAGTCTCTACTCCGGGACACACTCCTACAATGAGCAGTTCTTC. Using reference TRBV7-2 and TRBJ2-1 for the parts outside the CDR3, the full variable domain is GAGVSQSPSNKVTEKGKDVELRCDPISGHTALYWYRQSLGQGLEFLIYFQGNSAPDKSGLPSDRFSAERTGGSVSTLTIQRTQQEDSAVYLCASLYSGTHSYNEQFFGPGTRLTVL.